These T cell receptor beta chains were read from a single sample in a study of T cells after yellow fever vaccination. TCRdb used MiXCR to reprocess the 5' RACE reads, holding one entry per CDR3 protein. The table has a few hundred thousand distinct CDR3 sequences, roughly 4% seen once; the top ten hold 20% to 25%. The sequencing used PBMCs, collected 5 days after the yellow fever booster vaccination. All receptors derive from a man between 18 and 29 years old who received the YFV17D yellow fever vaccine. CDR3s include the opening cysteine and the closing phenylalanine or tryptophan. The size field is filled for only some rows; it gives once, few, many or a size class.

TRBV7-2	.	CASSLAGYEHYF
TRBV29-1	few	CSVERAGELFF
TRBV7-3	.	CASSLSRGYQETQYF
TRBV5-6	few	CASSLQRGARAFF
TRBV12-5	.	CASGKAGAGEAFF
TRBV5-1	few	CASSAYPGQVANYGYTF
TRBV5-1	many	CASSLMAETGELFF
TRBV27	many	CASGSTVGRPQHF
TRBV4-3	few	CASSPQGASYGYTF
TRBV29-1	few	CSVEEPRGQGGYEQYF
TRBV7-9	many	CASSLRGGRSSEAFF
TRBV12-3/TRBV12-4	many	CASSGGPILLEQFF
TRBV20-1	many	CSMRLAGGGTDTQYF
TRBV27	.	CASSLQFRSWENTEAFF
TRBV7-9	.	CASSLANRGPELFF
TRBV28	many	CASSLVRRGQETQYF
TRBV29-1	many	CSAGQLYNEQFF
TRBV5-1	few	CASSLYRGPSTDTQYF
TRBV15	many	CATSRDRADSSYEQYF
TRBV28	.	CASSVSSGAYTF
TRBV7-9	.	CASSHKPQGENTGELFF
TRBV4-3	many	CASSQGNGGAYEQFF
TRBV3-1	.	CASSQSSGEKTQYF
TRBV20-1	.	CSARDRRTGGETQYF
TRBV5-1	many	CASTSGGEDTEAFF
TRBV20-1	few	CSASTGIYEQYF
TRBV19	.	CASSTPGRRPGTQYF
TRBV6-6	.	CASSLQGGDTEAFF
TRBV29-1	.	CSVVGLAGANEQFF
TRBV7-9	many	CASSLVASKGNEQFF
TRBV7-8	few	CASSGDRASSYNSPLHF
TRBV28	.	CASRLAGSTTDTQYF